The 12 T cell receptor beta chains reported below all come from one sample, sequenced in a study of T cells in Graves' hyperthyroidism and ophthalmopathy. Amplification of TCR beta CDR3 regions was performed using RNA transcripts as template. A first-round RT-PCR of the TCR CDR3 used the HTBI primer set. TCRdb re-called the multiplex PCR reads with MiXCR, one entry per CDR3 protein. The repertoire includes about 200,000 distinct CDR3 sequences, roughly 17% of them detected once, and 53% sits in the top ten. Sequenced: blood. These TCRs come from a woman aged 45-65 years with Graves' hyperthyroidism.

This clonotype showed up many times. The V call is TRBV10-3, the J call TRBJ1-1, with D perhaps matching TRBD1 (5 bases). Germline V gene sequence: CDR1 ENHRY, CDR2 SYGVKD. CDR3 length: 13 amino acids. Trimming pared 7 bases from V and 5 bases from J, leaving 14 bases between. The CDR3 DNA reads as TGTGCCATCATGCAGGGCTCGGGAACTGAAGCTTTCTTT. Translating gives CAIMQGSGTEAFF.

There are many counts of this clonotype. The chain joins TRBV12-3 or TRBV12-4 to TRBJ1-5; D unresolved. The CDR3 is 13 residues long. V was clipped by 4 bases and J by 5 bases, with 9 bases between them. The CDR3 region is CASSYVQDQPQHF. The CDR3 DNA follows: TGTGCCAGCAGTTACGTCCAGGATCAGCCCCAGCATTTT.

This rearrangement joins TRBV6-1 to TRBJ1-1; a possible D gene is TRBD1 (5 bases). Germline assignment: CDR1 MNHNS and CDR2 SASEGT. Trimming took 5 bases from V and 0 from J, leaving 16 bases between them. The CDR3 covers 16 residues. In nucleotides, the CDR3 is TGTGCCAGCAGTACCCGGGGGAAAGGGATGAACACTGAAGCTTTCTTT. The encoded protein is CASSTRGKGMNTEAFF.

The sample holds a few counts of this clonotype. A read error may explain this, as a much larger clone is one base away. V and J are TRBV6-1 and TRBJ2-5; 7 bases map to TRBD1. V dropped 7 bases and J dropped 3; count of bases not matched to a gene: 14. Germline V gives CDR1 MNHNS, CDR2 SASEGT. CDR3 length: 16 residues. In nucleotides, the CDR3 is TGTGCCAGCAAACGAACAGGGGCGACTCCTGAAGAGACCCAGTACTTC. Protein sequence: CASKRTGATPEETQYF.

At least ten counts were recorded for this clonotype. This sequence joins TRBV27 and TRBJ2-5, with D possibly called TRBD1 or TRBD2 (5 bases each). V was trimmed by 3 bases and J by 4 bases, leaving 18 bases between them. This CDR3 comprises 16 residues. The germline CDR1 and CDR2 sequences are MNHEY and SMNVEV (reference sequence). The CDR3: CASSFAERGVGETQYF. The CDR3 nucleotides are TGTGCCAGCAGTTTCGCCGAGAGAGGGGTGGGAGAGACCCAGTACTTC.

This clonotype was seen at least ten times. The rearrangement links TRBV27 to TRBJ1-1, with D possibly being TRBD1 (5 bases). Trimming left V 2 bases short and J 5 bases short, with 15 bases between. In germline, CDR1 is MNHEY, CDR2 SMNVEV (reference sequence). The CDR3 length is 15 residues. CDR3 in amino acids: CASSLRVGGVTEAFF. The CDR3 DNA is TGTGCCAGCAGTTTAAGGGTTGGGGGGGTGACTGAAGCTTTCTTT.

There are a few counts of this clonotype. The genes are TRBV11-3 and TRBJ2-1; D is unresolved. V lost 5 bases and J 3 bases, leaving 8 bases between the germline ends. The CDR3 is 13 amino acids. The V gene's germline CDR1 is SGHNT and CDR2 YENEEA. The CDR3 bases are TGTGCCAGCAGCCCCATAAACTACAATGAGCAGTTCTTC. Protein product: CASSPINYNEQFF.

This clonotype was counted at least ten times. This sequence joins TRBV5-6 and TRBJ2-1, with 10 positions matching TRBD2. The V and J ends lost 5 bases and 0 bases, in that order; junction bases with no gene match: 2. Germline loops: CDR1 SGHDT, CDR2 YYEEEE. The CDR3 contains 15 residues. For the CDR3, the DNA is TGTGCCAGCAGGTCTAGCGGGAGCTCCTACAATGAGCAGTTCTTC. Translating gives CASRSSGSSYNEQFF.

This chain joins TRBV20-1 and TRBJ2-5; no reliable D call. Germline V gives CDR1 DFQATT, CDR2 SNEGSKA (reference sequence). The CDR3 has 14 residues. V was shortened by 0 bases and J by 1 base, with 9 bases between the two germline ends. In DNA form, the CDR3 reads TGCAGTGCTAGAGATCGCCAGGCCCAAGAGACCCAGTACTTC. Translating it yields CSARDRQAQETQYF.

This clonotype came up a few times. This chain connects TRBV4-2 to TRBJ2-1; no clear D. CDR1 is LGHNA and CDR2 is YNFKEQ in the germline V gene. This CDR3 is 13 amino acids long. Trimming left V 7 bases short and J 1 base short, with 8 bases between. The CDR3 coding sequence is TGTGCCAGCACGTGGGGTTCCTACAATGAGCAGTTCTTC. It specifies CASTWGSYNEQFF.

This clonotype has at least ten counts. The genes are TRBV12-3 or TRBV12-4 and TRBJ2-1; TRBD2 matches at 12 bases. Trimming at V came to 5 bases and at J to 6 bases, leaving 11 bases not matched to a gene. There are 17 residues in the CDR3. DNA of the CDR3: TGTGCCAGCAGTCTCGAGACTAGCGGGAGAATGGGCAATGAGCAGTTCTTC. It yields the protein CASSLETSGRMGNEQFF.

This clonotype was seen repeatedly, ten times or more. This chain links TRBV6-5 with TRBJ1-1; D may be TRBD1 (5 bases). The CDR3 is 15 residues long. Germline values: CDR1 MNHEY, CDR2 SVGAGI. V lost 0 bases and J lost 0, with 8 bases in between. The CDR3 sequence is CASSYSVQVNTEAFF. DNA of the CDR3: TGTGCCAGCAGTTACTCGGTACAGGTGAACACTGAAGCTTTCTTT.